The TCR beta chain described here comes from a study of blood T cells in healthy people across ages. Overall study findings and caveats: More naive CD4+ cells and higher diversity were found in long-lived than in aged donors. Strong correlation existed between TCR beta diversity and naive T cell percentage. It was held that the diversity estimates obtained from one million T cells were underestimates.

Individuals who donated were healthy Caucasians from Russia aged about 6 to 95. This clonotype was counted a few times. Its target is unknown. A second PCR, run for about 6 to 11 cycles, used a sample-barcoded 5' primer plus a J-beta primer mix. TCRdb fed the 5' RACE reads into MiXCR, producing one record per CDR3 protein. Of more than 650,000 distinct CDR3 sequences in the sample, 53% were seen once. This sequence was found in an older man in good health. The sequencing input was blood.

The CDR3, as DNA: TGTGCCAGCAGCCCGGACGGGTATCAGCCCCAGCATTTT. This sequence encodes CASSPDGYQPQHF. The chain couples TRBV6-5 to TRBJ1-5, with D uncertain. With 6 bases removed from V and 5 bases from J, the gap between germline ends came to 11 bases. Germline values: CDR1 MNHEY, CDR2 SVGAGI. This CDR3 has 13 amino acids.